This T cell receptor (beta chain) was observed in a study of T-cell reconstitution after alpha-beta-depleted transplantation in children. This CDR3 is 14 amino acids long. CDR1 is MDHEN and CDR2 is SYDVKM in the germline V gene. The ends were cut back, 7 bases at V and 2 bases at J, with 14 bases in the middle. The study's findings and limits: Diversity of TCRbeta at day 60 was high in some patients, arising from surviving recipient T cells and thymic progenitors. Once a year had passed after transplant, T-cell counts and diversity came mostly from newly produced T cells.

Unique molecular identifiers were incorporated during preparation of the TCRbeta library. Each CDR3 protein is one row after TCRdb ran MiXCR on the PCR reads. The sample has almost 250,000 distinct CDR3 sequences, 25% seen once. This clonotype came up once. Its antigen is unknown. V is TRBV28 and J is TRBJ1-1; D not resolved. Sequencing was performed on PBMCs, taken before TCRalphabeta/CD19-depleted stem cell transplant. This TCR derives from a girl aged 2 to 9 with Fanconi anemia, due to receive a stem cell transplant. The CDR3 spells CASNPVEVNTEAFF. The CDR3 nucleotides are TGTGCCAGCAACCCCGTGGAAGTAAACACTGAAGCTTTCTTT.